This entry features one T cell receptor (beta chain) sequence. This entry belongs to a study of blood T cell repertoires in COVID-19. Methods used by the authors: Counts of nucleated cells, estimated from reference gene primer amplification, were obtained. Measured with immunoSEQ multiplex PCR; TCRdb has only the in-frame clones, and not every one. The V and J calls and clone size are taken from that table; D and trimming were inferred from the DNA. The sample carries 300,000 to 400,000 clones, around 84% recorded once. V was pared by 0 bases and J by 13 bases, with 16 bases between. The CDR3 runs to 15 residues. Germline values: CDR1 LGHNA, CDR2 YSLEER.

This rearrangement joins TRBV4-3 to TRBJ2-6, with D tentatively TRBD1 (5 bases). The sequencing input was PBMCs or T cells enriched from blood (not recorded which). This TCR was recovered from a woman in her 30s who had been exposed to COVID-19. The CDR3 protein is CASSQEGGRVGVLTF. For the CDR3, the DNA is TGCGCCAGCAGCCAAGAGGGTGGCAGGGTCGGGGTCCTGACTTTC.